The 6 T cell receptor beta chains below were found in one sample sequenced in a study of T cells and copy number aberrations in small-cell lung cancer. Profiling relied on immunoSEQ multiplex PCR, and the TCRdb table lists in-frame clones only, not all of them. This table has some 1,200 clones, approximately 80% appearing once. Sequencing used tumor tissue. Source of these receptors: a woman aged 50 to 60 with small cell lung cancer.

V is TRBV11-3 and J is TRBJ1-1, with 8 bases fitting TRBD1. The CDR3 spans 14 residues. Germline CDR1 and CDR2: SGHNT and YENEEA. The ends lost 5 bases at V and 5 bases at J; junction bases unmatched: 7. The CDR3 DNA reads as TGTGCCAGCAGCGCCGGACAGGGTGGGACTGAAGCTTTCTTT. This gives the protein CASSAGQGGTEAFF.

The rearrangement joins TRBV7-9 to TRBJ1-1; a weak D match, TRBD1 (5 bases). This CDR3 spans 13 amino acids. Germline V lookup: CDR1 SEHNR, CDR2 FQNEAQ (reference sequence). Trimming cost V 5 bases and J 5 bases, with 12 bases left between them. CDR3 protein: CASSRAGGTEAFF. CDR3 nucleotides: TGTGCCAGCAGCCGTGCCGGGGGGACTGAAGCTTTCTTT.

The J gene is TRBJ1-4, the V gene TRBV9; a weak D match, TRBD1 (6 bases). The CDR3 sequence is 16 residues long. Germline V CDR1 and CDR2: SGDLS, YYNGEE. V shed 3 bases and J shed 6 bases, with 18 bases lying between them. This CDR3 reads CASSEGDASRYEKLFF. The CDR3 DNA is TGTGCCAGCAGCGAGGGGGACGCCTCGCGGTATGAAAAACTGTTTTTT.

This chain joins TRBV15 and TRBJ2-2; 10 nucleotides align to TRBD1. V gave up 11 bases and J gave up 6 bases; unmatched junction bases: 9. This CDR3 spans 14 amino acids. From germline, CDR1 is LNHNV and CDR2 YYDKDF (reference sequence). In nucleotides, the CDR3 is TGTGCCTCGAAGGGACAGGGGCCCGCCGGGGAGCTGTTTTTT. Translation gives CASKGQGPAGELFF.

The DNA of the CDR3 is TGTGCCTGGAGTTTCGGGGGGTACGGTCAGCCCCAGCATTTT. It yields the protein CAWSFGGYGQPQHF. The gene calls are TRBV30 and TRBJ1-5; the D gene is possibly TRBD1 (5 bases). Germline-derived CDR1 and CDR2 are GTSNPN and SVGIG (reference sequence). V was pared by 2 bases and J by 6 bases, with 14 bases between. CDR3 length: 14 residues.

The J gene is TRBJ1-5, the V gene TRBV5-6; the match to TRBD1 covers 7 bases. The CDR3 is 14 amino acids. Trimming cost V 0 bases and J 4 bases; bases outside gene matches: 1. Germline V gives CDR1 SGHDT, CDR2 YYEEEE. Written as DNA, the CDR3 is TGTGCCAGCAGCTTGGAACAGGGGAATCAGCCCCAGCATTTT. Its protein product is CASSLEQGNQPQHF.